The sequence of this T cell receptor (beta chain) was determined in a study of early T cells in non-severe SARS-CoV-2 infection. The protocol attached unique molecular identifiers to individual cDNA molecules. TCRdb reprocessed the 5' RACE reads with MiXCR, giving one entry per CDR3 protein. Here the sample spans around 58,000 distinct CDR3 sequences, roughly 7.1% being singletons. This clonotype has only a few counts. Germline-derived CDR1 and CDR2 are LNHDA and SQIVND (reference sequence). The CDR3 is 13 residues long. The ends were cut back, 6 bases at V and 0 bases at J, with 9 bases in the middle.

This receptor was obtained from an adult who was a healthcare worker with PCR-confirmed SARS-CoV-2 infection or an uninfected control (not recorded which). The source was whole blood, collected at baseline. The chain recombines TRBV19 with TRBJ2-7; perhaps TRBD1 as D (6 bases). The CDR3 region has the DNA TGTGCCAGTAGCGTACAGGGCTCCTACGAGCAGTACTTC. This codes for CASSVQGSYEQYF.